This T cell receptor (beta chain) was captured in a study of OX40 agonist ivuxolimab in advanced cancers. Repertoires were generated with immunoSEQ multiplex PCR, while TCRdb's copy carries only in-frame clones and drops some. The sample holds around 80,000 clones, approximately 83% seen once. Germline assignment: CDR1 LNHDA and CDR2 SQIVND (reference sequence). The CDR3 is 14 residues long. Trimming removed 6 bases at V and 2 bases at J, with 13 bases between. The starting material was CD4+ or CD8+ T cells sorted from blood, obtained in a trial of the OX40 agonist ivuxolimab. The gene calls are TRBV19 and TRBJ1-2; D uncertain. This clonotype was obtained from an adult with an advanced solid tumor such as melanoma, head and neck, liver or kidney cancer. CDR3 DNA: TGTGCCAGTAGGACCCCGGTTGGAAACTATGGCTACACCTTC. It yields the protein CASRTPVGNYGYTF.